Each of the 12 T cell receptor beta chains below was sequenced from the same sample in a study of T cell clonotyping in hematopoietic cell transplantation. Profiling relied on immunoSEQ multiplex PCR, and the TCRdb table lists in-frame clones only, not all of them. This sample has 5,300 or so clones; more than 25% occur once, and the top ten carry more than 13%. The sequencing used peripheral blood mononuclear cells, collected 180 days after allogeneic stem cell transplant. The receptor set was obtained from a male patient aged 40-55 years who had an allogeneic stem cell transplant from an unrelated donor, so the T cells may come from the graft donor. Some clones in this sample may be carry-over from other donors' samples.

This clone occurred a few times. The chain is built from TRBV30 and TRBJ1-2; D uncertain. This CDR3 contains 14 residues. V was clipped by 5 bases and J by 6 bases, with 19 bases between them. Per the germline V gene, CDR1 is GTSNPN and CDR2 is SVGIG (reference sequence). The CDR3 DNA reads as TGTGCCTGGTCCCGGAGTGGGGTTGGCGATGGCTACACCTTC. Protein sequence: CAWSRSGVGDGYTF. Complete variable domain (other parts from reference TRBV30 and TRBJ1-2): SQTIHQWPATLVQPVGSPLSLECTVEGTSNPNLYWYRQAAGRGLQLLFYSVGIGQISSEVPQNLSASRPQDRQFILSSKKLLLSDSGFYLCAWSRSGVGDGYTFGSGTRLTVV.

This clone appeared a few times. The chain has TRBV9 and TRBJ2-3; 7 bases are shared with TRBD1. CDR1 and CDR2 (germline): SGDLS, YYNGEE. J gave up 1 base and V 4 bases, and 6 bases lay outside the gene matches. CDR3 length: 15 residues. The CDR3 loop is CASSSDREGTDTQYF. CDR3 coding DNA: TGTGCCAGCAGCTCAGACAGGGAAGGCACAGATACGCAGTATTTT.

The chain uses TRBV25-1 and TRBJ1-3; no firm D call. The CDR3 runs to 13 residues. In germline, CDR1 is MGHDK, CDR2 SYGVNS. V lost 0 bases to trimming and J lost 4 bases, with 4 bases between them. The CDR3 region has the DNA TGTGCCAGCAGTGAATATGCGGGAAACACCATATATTTT. This codes for CASSEYAGNTIYF.

The chain employs TRBV27 and TRBJ2-7; D is perhaps TRBD1 (5 bases). Germline CDR1 reads MNHEY; CDR2 reads SMNVEV (reference sequence). The CDR3 extends over 14 amino acids. V lost 6 bases, J lost 3 bases, and 15 bases lay in between. DNA of the CDR3: TGTGCCAGCAGCAGGACATACGGGCTCTACGAGCAGTACTTC. This gives the protein CASSRTYGLYEQYF.

The sample holds a few counts of this clone. The chain uses TRBV28 and TRBJ1-2, with D possibly TRBD1 on 6 matching bases. V was clipped by 3 bases and J by 4 bases, with 12 bases between them. Germline V gives CDR1 MDHEN, CDR2 SYDVKM. There are 14 residues in the CDR3. CDR3 protein: CASSFRRGIYGYTF. CDR3 DNA: TGTGCCAGCAGTTTTCGAAGGGGGATCTATGGCTACACCTTC.

By share, this clone counts as medium-sized (0.01 to 0.1%). The chain employs TRBV7-2 and TRBJ2-5, with TRBD1 matching over 7 bases. Germline V gives CDR1 SGHTA, CDR2 FQGNSA. V shed 1 base, J shed 6 bases, and the junction held 5 bases outside the gene matches. There are 14 residues in the CDR3. CDR3 in DNA: TGTGCCAGCAGCTTAGAAGGGGGCGCGAAGACCCAGTACTTC. Its protein is CASSLEGGAKTQYF.

This chain joins TRBV30 and TRBJ1-1, with D possibly matching TRBD1 (5 bases). The CDR3 runs to 15 residues. V lost 2 bases and J lost 1, with 14 bases in between. Germline V CDR1 and CDR2: GTSNPN, SVGIG (reference sequence). The CDR3 loop reads CAWSSLGGGNTEAFF. The CDR3, as DNA: TGTGCCTGGAGTAGTTTGGGGGGAGGGAACACTGAAGCTTTCTTT. Full variable domain (remainder filled in from reference TRBV30 and TRBJ1-1): SQTIHQWPATLVQPVGSPLSLECTVEGTSNPNLYWYRQAAGRGLQLLFYSVGIGQISSEVPQNLSASRPQDRQFILSSKKLLLSDSGFYLCAWSSLGGGNTEAFFGQGTRLTVV.

V is TRBV5-1 and J is TRBJ2-7, with D tentatively TRBD2 (6 bases). Between the trimmed V and J ends, which lost 4 bases and 0 bases, there was a span of 17 bases. In germline, CDR1 is SGHRS, CDR2 YFSETQ. The CDR3 runs to 16 residues. For the CDR3, the DNA is TGCGCCAGCAGCACCGGACTATCCCCGCTCTCCTACGAGCAGTACTTC. Its translation is CASSTGLSPLSYEQYF.

The chain recombines TRBV30 with TRBJ2-3, with 10 positions matching TRBD2. Germline V gene sequence: CDR1 GTSNPN, CDR2 SVGIG (reference sequence). The junction had 17 bases not matched to a gene; V was cut back by 3 bases and J by 2 bases. The CDR3 loop spans 19 amino acids. CDR3 sequence (DNA): TGTGCCTGGAGCGGGGGACTAGCGTATTCATACGGGGCCACAGATACGCAGTATTTT. Translation gives CAWSGGLAYSYGATDTQYF. Full variable domain (rest looked up from reference TRBV30 and TRBJ2-3): SQTIHQWPATLVQPVGSPLSLECTVEGTSNPNLYWYRQAAGRGLQLLFYSVGIGQISSEVPQNLSASRPQDRQFILSSKKLLLSDSGFYLCAWSGGLAYSYGATDTQYFGPGTRLTVL.

The chain couples TRBV9 to TRBJ2-6; D is unresolved. Germline CDR1 reads SGDLS; CDR2 reads YYNGEE. Trimming took 0 bases from V and 1 from J, leaving 8 bases between them. The CDR3 spans 16 residues. The DNA for the CDR3 is TGTGCCAGCAGCGTAGGGGGTCGGTCTGGGGCCAACGTCCTGACTTTC. Amino acids: CASSVGGRSGANVLTF.

The chain employs TRBV6-5 and TRBJ2-3; a possible D gene is TRBD2 (6 bases). V was cut by 8 bases and J by 1 base, with 10 bases left in between. The CDR3 has 13 amino acids. Germline V gives CDR1 MNHEY, CDR2 SVGAGI. CDR3 protein: CASQGGGTDTQYF. The CDR3 DNA follows: TGTGCCAGCCAGGGCGGGGGCACAGATACGCAGTATTTT.

The table lists this clone with a few counts. The V gene is TRBV4-3, the J gene TRBJ1-4; D perhaps matches TRBD1 (5 bases). Germline CDR1 LGHNA, CDR2 YSLEER. V lost 0 bases to trimming and J lost 7 bases, with 18 bases between them. The CDR3 extends over 17 amino acids. CDR3 sequence (DNA): TGCGCCAGCAGCCAAGATCATGGGGCAGTGGGGGGTGAAAAACTGTTTTTT. Its protein is CASSQDHGAVGGEKLFF.